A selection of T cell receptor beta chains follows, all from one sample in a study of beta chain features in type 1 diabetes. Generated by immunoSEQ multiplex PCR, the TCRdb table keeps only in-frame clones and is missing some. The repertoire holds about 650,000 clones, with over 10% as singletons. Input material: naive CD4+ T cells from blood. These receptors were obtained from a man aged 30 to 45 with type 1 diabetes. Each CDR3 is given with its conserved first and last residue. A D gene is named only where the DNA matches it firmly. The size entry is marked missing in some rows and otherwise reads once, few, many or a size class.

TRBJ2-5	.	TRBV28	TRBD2	CASSKRTSGGNFQYF	TGTGCCAGCTCCAAAAGGACTAGCGGGGGGAATTTCCAGTACTTC
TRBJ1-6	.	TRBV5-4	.	CASSLGGAPASPLHF	TGTGCCAGCAGCCTGGGGGGGGCCCCGGCTTCACCCCTCCACTTT
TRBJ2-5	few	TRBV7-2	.	CASSLALKTQYF	TGTGCCAGCAGCTTAGCGCTGAAGACCCAGTACTTC
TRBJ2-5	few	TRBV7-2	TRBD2	CASAGTSGGGGETQYF	TGTGCCAGCGCCGGGACTAGCGGGGGTGGAGGGGAGACCCAGTACTTC
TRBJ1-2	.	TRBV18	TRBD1	CASSHSTGMDNYGYTF	TGTGCCAGCTCACACTCGACAGGGATGGATAACTATGGCTACACCTTC
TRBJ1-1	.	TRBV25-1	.	CASNPGWVPNTEAFF	TGTGCCAGCAACCCGGGGTGGGTCCCGAACACTGAAGCTTTCTTT
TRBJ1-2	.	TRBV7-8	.	CASSLGLRQNYGYTF	TGTGCCAGCAGCTTAGGCCTTCGGCAGAACTATGGCTACACCTTC
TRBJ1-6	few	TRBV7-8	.	CASSLDGDGWLHF	TGTGCCAGCAGCTTAGATGGGGACGGGTGGCTCCACTTT
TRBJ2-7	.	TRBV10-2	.	CASTPQQEYEQYF	TGCGCCAGCACCCCACAACAGGAGTACGAGCAGTACTTC
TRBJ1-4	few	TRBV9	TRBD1	CASSAGARDSSNEKLFF	TGTGCCAGCAGCGCGGGGGCGAGGGACAGTTCTAATGAAAAACTGTTTTTT
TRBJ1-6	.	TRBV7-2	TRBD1	CASSAPGGGHSPLHF	TGTGCCAGCAGCGCCCCTGGAGGGGGCCATTCACCCCTCCACTTT
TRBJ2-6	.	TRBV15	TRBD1	CATSRGHGTGDSGANVLTF	TGTGCCACCAGCAGAGGACATGGGACAGGGGACTCTGGGGCCAACGTCCTGACTTTC
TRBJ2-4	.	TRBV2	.	CASRDLNIQYF	TGTGCCAGCAGGGACTTAAACATTCAGTACTTC
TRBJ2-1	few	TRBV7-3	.	CASSYSGGSYNEQFF	TGTGCCAGCAGCTACTCCGGGGGCTCCTACAATGAGCAGTTCTTC
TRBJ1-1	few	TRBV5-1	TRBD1	CASSSPDRADEAFF	TGCGCCAGCAGCTCCCCGGACAGGGCGGATGAAGCTTTCTTT
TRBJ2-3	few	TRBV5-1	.	CASSSARSDTQYF	TGCGCCAGCAGCTCTGCCCGGTCAGATACGCAGTATTTT
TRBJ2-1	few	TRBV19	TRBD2	CASSNPEGSGVIYNEQFF	TGTGCCAGTAGTAACCCCGAGGGGAGCGGGGTTATCTACAATGAGCAGTTCTTC
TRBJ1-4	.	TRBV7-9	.	CASTPSGGGNEKLFF	TGTGCCAGCACCCCCTCCGGAGGGGGGAATGAAAAACTGTTTTTT
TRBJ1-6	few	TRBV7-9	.	CASSSQGTSYNSPLHF	TGTGCCAGCAGTTCCCAGGGGACCTCCTATAATTCACCCCTCCACTTT
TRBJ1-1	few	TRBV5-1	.	CASSLGRENTEAFF	TGCGCCAGCAGCTTGGGTAGAGAGAACACTGAAGCTTTCTTT
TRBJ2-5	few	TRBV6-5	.	CASSSMGLETQYF	TGTGCCAGCAGTTCAATGGGGTTGGAGACCCAGTACTTC
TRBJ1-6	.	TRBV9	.	CASSLGLAAGNSPLHF	TGTGCCAGCAGCTTGGGACTCGCCGCGGGTAATTCACCCCTCCACTTT
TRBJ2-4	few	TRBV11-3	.	CASSFGAKNIQYF	TGTGCCAGCAGCTTTGGTGCCAAAAACATTCAGTACTTC
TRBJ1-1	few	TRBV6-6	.	CASSYSRGGEAFF	TGTGCCAGCAGTTACTCGAGAGGGGGAGAAGCTTTCTTT
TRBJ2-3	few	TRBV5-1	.	CASSLDYSTDTQYF	TGCGCCAGCAGCTTGGATTATAGCACAGATACGCAGTATTTT
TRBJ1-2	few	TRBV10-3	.	CAISAPVGGYTF	TGTGCCATCAGTGCCCCCGTTGGGGGCTACACCTTC
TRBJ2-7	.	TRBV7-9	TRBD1	CASSSFYLSGTGSEQYF	TGTGCCAGCAGCTCCTTCTATTTGTCCGGGACAGGGAGCGAGCAGTACTTC
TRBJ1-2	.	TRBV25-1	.	CASSVTGLHGYTF	TGTGCCAGCAGTGTGACAGGTCTCCATGGCTACACCTTC
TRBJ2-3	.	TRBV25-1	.	CATGRARADTQYF	TGTGCCACCGGCAGGGCTCGGGCAGATACGCAGTATTTT
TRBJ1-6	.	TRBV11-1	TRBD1	CASSFPGTGNSPLHF	TGTGCCAGCAGCTTCCCAGGGACAGGGAATTCACCCCTCCACTTT